Described below is a single T cell receptor (beta chain) sequence and its context. Its cognate antigen is unknown. Each sample came from a Caucasian adult donor living in Nashville, Tennessee. The V gene's germline CDR1 is SGHNT and CDR2 YENEEA. With 3 bases clipped from V and 9 bases from J, the junction kept 11 bases outside the gene matches. The CDR3 length is 18 residues. This sample was taken from a study of shared clonotypes between healthy human individuals. Whole-study results and caveats: Owing to a small donor count, the genetic and exposure-history diversity represented was limited. Collection of samples was limited to blood; tissue repertoires likely differ. Generally, naive subsets came out with larger estimated richness than memory subsets.

Data came from immunoSEQ multiplex PCR; TCRdb stores just in-frame clones and leaves some out. The sample lists 2 million to 2.5 million clones, 85% to 95% seen once, with around 0.38% in the top ten. Sequenced: naive CD4+ T cells from PBMCs. Subset of the sample: CD45RA+ positively selected. The source of this sequence is a man between 18 and 35 years old in good health. Some clones in this sample may be carry-over from other donors' samples. The gene calls are TRBV11-3 and TRBJ2-1; 16 nucleotides agree with TRBD2. The CDR3 loop reads CASSFGTSGRAGYGEQFF. The CDR3 region has the DNA TGTGCCAGCAGCTTCGGGACTAGCGGGAGGGCCGGCTACGGTGAGCAGTTCTTC. Full variable domain (rest looked up from reference TRBV11-3 and TRBJ2-1): EAGVVQSPRYKIIEKKQPVAFWCNPISGHNTLYWYLQNLGQGPELLIRYENEEAVDDSQLPKDRFSAERLKGVDSTLKIQPAELGDSAVYLCASSFGTSGRAGYGEQFFGPGTRLTVL.